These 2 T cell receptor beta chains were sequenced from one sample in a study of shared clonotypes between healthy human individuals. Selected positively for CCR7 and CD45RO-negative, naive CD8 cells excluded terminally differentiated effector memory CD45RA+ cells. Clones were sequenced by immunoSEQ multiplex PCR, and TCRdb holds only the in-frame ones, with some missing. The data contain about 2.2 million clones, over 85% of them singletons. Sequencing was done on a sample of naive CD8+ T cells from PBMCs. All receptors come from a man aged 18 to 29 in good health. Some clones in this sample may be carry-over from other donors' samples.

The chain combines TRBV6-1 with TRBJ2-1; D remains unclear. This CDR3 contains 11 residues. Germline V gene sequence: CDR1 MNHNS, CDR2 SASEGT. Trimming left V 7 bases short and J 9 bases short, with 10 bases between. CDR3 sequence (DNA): TGTGCCAGCATCGGAATGGCTGAGCAGTTCTTC. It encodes CASIGMAEQFF.

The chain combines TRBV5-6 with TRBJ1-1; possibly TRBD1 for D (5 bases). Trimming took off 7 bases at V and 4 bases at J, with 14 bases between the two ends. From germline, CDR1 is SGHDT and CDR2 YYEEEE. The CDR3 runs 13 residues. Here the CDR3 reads CASGHGGATEAFF. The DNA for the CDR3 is TGTGCCAGCGGCCACGGAGGGGCCACTGAAGCTTTCTTT.